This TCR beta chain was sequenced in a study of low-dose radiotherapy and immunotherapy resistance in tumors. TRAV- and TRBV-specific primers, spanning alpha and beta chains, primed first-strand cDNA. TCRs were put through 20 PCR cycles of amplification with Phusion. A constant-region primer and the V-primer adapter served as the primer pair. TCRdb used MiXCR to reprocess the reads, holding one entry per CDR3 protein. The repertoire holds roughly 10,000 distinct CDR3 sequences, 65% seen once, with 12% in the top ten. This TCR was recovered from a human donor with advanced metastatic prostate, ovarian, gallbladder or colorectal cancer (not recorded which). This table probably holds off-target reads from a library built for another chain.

DNA of the CDR3: TGTGCCAGCAGTCCCGCGGGGGGCGGCTATGGCTACACCTTC. Its protein is CASSPAGGGYGYTF. The chain carries TRBV12-3 or TRBV12-4 and TRBJ1-2; D might be TRBD1 (6 bases). The CDR3 extends over 14 amino acids. V lost 5 bases and J lost 4, with 14 bases in between.